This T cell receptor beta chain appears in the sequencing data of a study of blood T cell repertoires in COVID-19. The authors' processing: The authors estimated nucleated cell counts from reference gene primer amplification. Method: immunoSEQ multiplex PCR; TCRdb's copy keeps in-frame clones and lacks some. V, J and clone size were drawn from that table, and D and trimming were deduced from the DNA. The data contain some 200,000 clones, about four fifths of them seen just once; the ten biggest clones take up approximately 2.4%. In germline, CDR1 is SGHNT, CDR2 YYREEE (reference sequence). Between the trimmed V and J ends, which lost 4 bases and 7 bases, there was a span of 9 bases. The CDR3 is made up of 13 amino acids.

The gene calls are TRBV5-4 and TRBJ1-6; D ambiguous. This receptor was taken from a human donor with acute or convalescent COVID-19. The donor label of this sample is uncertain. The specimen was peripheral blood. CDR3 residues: CASSPTYNSPLHF. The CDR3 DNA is TGTGCCAGCAGCCCGACTTACAATTCACCCCTCCACTTT.